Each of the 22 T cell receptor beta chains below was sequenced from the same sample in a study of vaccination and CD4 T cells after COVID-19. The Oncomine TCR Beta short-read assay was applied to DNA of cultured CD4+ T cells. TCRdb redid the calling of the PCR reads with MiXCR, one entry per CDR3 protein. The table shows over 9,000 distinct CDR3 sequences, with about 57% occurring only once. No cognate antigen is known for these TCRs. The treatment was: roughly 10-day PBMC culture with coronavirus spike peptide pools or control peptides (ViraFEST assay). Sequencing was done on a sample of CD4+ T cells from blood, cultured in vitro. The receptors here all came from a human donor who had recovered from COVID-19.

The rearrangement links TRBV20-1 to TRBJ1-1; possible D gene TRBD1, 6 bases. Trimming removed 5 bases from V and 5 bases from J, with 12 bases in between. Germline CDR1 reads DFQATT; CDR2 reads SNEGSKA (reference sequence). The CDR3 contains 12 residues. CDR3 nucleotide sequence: TGCAGTGCTCCCTCAGGGGAGACTGAAGCTTTCTTT. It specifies CSAPSGETEAFF.

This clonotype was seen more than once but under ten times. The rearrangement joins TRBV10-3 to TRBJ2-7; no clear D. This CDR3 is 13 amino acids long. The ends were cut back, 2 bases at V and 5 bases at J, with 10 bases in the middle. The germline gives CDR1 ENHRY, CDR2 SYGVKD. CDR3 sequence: CAISENGDNEQYF. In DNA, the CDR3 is TGTGCCATCAGTGAGAATGGGGATAACGAGCAGTACTTC.

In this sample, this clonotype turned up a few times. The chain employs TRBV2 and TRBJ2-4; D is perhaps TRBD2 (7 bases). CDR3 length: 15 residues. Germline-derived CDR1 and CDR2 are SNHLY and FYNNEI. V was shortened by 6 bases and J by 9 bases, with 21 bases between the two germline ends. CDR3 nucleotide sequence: TGTGCCAGCAGCCTAGAGGGGGAGGGCCTGGGCATTCAGTACTTC. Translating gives CASSLEGEGLGIQYF. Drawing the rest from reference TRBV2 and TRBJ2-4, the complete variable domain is EPEVTQTPSHQVTQMGQEVILRCVPISNHLYFYWYRQILGQKVEFLVSFYNNEISEKSEIFDDQFSVERPDGSNFTLKIRSTKLEDSAMYFCASSLEGEGLGIQYFGAGTRLSVL.

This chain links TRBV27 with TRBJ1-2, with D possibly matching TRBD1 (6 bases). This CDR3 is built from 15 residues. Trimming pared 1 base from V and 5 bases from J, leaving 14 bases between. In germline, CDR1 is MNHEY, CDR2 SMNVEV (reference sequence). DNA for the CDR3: TGTGCCAGCAGTTTATGGGGGGCCCAGACTTATGGCTACACCTTC. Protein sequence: CASSLWGAQTYGYTF.

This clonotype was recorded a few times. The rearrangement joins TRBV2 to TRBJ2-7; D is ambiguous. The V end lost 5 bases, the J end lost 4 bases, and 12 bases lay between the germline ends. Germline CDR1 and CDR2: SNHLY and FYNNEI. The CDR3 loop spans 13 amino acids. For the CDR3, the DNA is TGTGCCAGCAGTCCTACTCCCGGGTACGAGCAGTACTTC. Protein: CASSPTPGYEQYF.

CDR3 residues: CASRIDRGSSYEQYF. In DNA, the CDR3 is TGTGCCAGCAGGATCGACAGGGGGAGCTCCTACGAGCAGTACTTC. The gene calls are TRBV28 and TRBJ2-7; 9 nucleotides match TRBD1. V lost 6 bases and J lost 0; bases outside the gene matches: 6. Germline lookup yields CDR1 MDHEN and CDR2 SYDVKM. CDR3 length: 15 amino acids.

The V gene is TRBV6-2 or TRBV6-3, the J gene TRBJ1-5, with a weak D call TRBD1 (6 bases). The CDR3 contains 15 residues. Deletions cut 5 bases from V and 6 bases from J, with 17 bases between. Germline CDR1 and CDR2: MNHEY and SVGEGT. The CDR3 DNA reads TGTGCCAGCAGTGCACAGGGAGGAGGCAGTCAGCCCCAGCATTTT. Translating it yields CASSAQGGGSQPQHF.

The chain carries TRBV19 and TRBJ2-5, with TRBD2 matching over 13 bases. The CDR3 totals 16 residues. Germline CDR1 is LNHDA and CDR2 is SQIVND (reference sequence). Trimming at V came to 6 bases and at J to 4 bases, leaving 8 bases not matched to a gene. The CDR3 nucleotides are TGTGCCAGTAGCCCGTCCGGGACTAGCGGGATAGAGACCCAGTACTTC. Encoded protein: CASSPSGTSGIETQYF.

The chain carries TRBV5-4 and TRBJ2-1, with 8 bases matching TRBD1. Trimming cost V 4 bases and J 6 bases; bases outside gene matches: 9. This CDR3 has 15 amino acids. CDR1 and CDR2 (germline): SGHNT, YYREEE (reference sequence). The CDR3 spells CASSIDRGAGNEQFF. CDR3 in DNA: TGTGCCAGCAGCATAGACAGGGGAGCCGGCAATGAGCAGTTCTTC.

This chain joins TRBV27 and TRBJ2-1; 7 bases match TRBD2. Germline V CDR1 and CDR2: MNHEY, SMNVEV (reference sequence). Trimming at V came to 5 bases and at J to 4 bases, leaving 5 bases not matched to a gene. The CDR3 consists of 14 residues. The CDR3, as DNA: TGTGCCAGCAGTCGGGCGGGAGAGTACAATGAGCAGTTCTTC. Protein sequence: CASSRAGEYNEQFF.

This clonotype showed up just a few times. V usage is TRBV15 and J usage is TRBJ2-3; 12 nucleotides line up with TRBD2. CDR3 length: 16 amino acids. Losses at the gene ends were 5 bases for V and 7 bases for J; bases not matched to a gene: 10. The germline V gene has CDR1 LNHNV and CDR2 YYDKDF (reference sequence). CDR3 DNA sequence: TGTGCCACCAGCGAGCCGACTAGCGGGAGTTCATATACGCAGTATTTT. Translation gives CATSEPTSGSSYTQYF.

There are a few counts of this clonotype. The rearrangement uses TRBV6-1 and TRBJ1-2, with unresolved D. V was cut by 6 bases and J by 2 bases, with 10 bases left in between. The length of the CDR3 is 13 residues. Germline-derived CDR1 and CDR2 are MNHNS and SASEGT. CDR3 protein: CASRIRSNYGYTF. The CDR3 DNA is TGTGCCAGCAGGATCAGGTCCAACTATGGCTACACCTTC.

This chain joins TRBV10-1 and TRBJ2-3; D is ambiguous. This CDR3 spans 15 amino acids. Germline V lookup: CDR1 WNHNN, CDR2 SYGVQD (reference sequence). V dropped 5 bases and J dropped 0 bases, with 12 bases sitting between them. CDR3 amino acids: CASSYRLESTDTQYF. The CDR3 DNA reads TGCGCCAGCAGTTATAGACTTGAAAGCACAGATACGCAGTATTTT.

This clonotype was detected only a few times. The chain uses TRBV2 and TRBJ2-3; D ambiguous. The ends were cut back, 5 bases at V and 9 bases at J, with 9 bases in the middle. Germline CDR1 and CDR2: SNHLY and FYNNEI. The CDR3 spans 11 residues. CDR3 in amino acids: CASSRERTQYF. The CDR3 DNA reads TGTGCCAGCAGTAGAGAACGAACGCAGTATTTT. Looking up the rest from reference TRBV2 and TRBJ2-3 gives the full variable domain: EPEVTQTPSHQVTQMGQEVILRCVPISNHLYFYWYRQILGQKVEFLVSFYNNEISEKSEIFDDQFSVERPDGSNFTLKIRSTKLEDSAMYFCASSRERTQYFGPGTRLTVL.

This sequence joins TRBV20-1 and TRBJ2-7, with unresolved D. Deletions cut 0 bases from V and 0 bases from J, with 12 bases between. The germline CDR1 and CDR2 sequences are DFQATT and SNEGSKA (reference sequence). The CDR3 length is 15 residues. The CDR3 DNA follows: TGCAGTGCTAGAGATCAAGGTGTAGACTCCTACGAGCAGTACTTC. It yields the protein CSARDQGVDSYEQYF.

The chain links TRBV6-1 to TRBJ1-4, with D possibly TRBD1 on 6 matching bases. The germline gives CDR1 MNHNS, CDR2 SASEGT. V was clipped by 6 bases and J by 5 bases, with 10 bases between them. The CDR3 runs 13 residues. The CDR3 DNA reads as TGTGCCAGCAGCCTCGGACAGAATGAAAAACTGTTTTTT. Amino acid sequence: CASSLGQNEKLFF.

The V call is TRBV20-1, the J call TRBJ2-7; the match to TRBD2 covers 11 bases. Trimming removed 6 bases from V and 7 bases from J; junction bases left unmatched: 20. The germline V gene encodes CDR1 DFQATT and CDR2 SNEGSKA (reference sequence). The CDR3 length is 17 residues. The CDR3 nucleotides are TGCAGTGCCGGGGCGTCACTAGCGGGAGTGGCGCTGGGGGAGCAGTACTTC. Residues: CSAGASLAGVALGEQYF.

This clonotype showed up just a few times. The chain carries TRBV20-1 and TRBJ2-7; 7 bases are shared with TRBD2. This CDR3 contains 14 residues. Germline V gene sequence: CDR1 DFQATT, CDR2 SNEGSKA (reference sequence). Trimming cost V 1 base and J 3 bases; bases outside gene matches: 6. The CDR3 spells CSARVASGNYEQYF. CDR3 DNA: TGCAGTGCTAGAGTGGCTAGCGGAAACTACGAGCAGTACTTC.

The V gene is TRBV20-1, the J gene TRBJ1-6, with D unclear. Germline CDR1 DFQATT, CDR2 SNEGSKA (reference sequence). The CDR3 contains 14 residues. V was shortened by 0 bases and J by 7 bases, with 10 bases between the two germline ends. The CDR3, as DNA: TGCAGTGCTAGAGATAGAACTCGAAATTCACCCCTCCACTTT. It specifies CSARDRTRNSPLHF.

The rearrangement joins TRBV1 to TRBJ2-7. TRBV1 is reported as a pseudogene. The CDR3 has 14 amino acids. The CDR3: CTSSETFLRHEQYF. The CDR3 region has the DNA TGCACCAGCAGCGAGACCTTTCTTAGACACGAGCAGTACTTC.

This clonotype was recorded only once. CDR3 bases: TGTGCCAGTAGGACTAGCGGGAGCTCCTACGAGCAGTACTTC. This sequence encodes CASRTSGSSYEQYF. The J gene is TRBJ2-7, the V gene TRBV19, with TRBD2 matching 12 bases. The CDR3 covers 14 residues. Trimming removed 6 bases from V and 0 bases from J; junction bases left unmatched: 0. Germline lookup yields CDR1 LNHDA and CDR2 SQIVND (reference sequence). Variable domain in full (rest from reference TRBV19 and TRBJ2-7): DGGITQSPKYLFRKEGQNVTLSCEQNLNHDAMYWYRQDPGQGLRLIYYSQIVNDFQKGDIAEGYSVSREKKESFPLTVTSAQKNPTAFYLCASRTSGSSYEQYFGPGTRLTVT.

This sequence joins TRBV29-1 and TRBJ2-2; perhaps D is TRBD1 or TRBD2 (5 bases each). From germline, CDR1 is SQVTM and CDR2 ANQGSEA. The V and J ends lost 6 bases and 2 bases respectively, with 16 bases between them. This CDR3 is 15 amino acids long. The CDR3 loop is CSVRRDPGNTGELFF. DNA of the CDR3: TGCAGCGTCCGCAGGGACCCGGGCAACACCGGGGAGCTGTTTTTT.